This is a list of T cell receptor beta chains from one sample in a study of cytotoxic CD8 clonotypes in ibrutinib-treated CLL. Sequenced by immunoSEQ multiplex PCR; TCRdb stores in-frame clones only, minus some. Altogether under 150,000 clones are present, about 91% being singletons, with the ten largest covering more than 10%. The source was PBMCs, collected after 12 months of ibrutinib treatment. Every receptor here comes from a human donor with chronic lymphocytic leukemia. Both conserved end residues are part of each CDR3. The D gene is left open where the match is weak. Part of the rows lack a size; the others show once, few, many or a class for expanded clones.

j_call d_call clone_size v_call cdr3_nt cdr3_aa
TRBJ2-2 NA NA TRBV11-2 TGTGCCAGCAGCTTATACCAGCGGCAGAACACCGGGGAGCTGTTTTTT CASSLYQRQNTGELFF
TRBJ2-7 NA NA TRBV4-3 TGCGCCAGCAGCCAAGATCAGGCAGGGACTCCCTACGAGCAGTACTTC CASSQDQAGTPYEQYF
TRBJ2-7 NA NA TRBV19 TGTGCCAGTTCAGCGAGGGTTAGCGGCTTTTACGAGCAGTACTTC CASSARVSGFYEQYF
TRBJ1-5 NA NA TRBV6-5 TGTGCCAGCATGCCTAGGGCTGCTCAGCCCCAGCATTTT CASMPRAAQPQHF
TRBJ1-1 NA NA TRBV10-3 TGTGCCATCACCCCGGCGGGGGTGAACACTGAAGCTTTCTTT CAITPAGVNTEAFF
TRBJ2-1 NA NA TRBV6-6 TGTGCCAGCACCGAACGTCTTGGGTCCACCTACAATGAGCAGTTCTTC CASTERLGSTYNEQFF
TRBJ2-7 TRBD2 NA TRBV6-5 TGTGCCAGCAGTTCTAGCGGGAGAGGGACCTACGAGCAGTACTTC CASSSSGRGTYEQYF
TRBJ2-1 NA NA TRBV20-1 TGCAGTGCTAGGCGCGATGAGCAGTTCTTC CSARRDEQFF
TRBJ1-4 NA NA TRBV9 TGTGCCAGCAGCACCGGACAGTCTACCTTTAGGGAAAAACTGTTTTTT CASSTGQSTFREKLFF
TRBJ2-3 NA NA TRBV7-3 TGTGCCAGCAGCCCAAAGCCCCTCACTAGCTTGAGCACAGATACGCAGTATTTT CASSPKPLTSLSTDTQYF
TRBJ2-7 TRBD1 NA TRBV7-9 TGTGCCAGCAGCCCGACAGGGTCCGAGCAGTACTTC CASSPTGSEQYF
TRBJ2-3 NA NA TRBV7-2 TGTGCCAGCAGCTCCCCTGGTGATACGCAGTATTTT CASSSPGDTQYF
TRBJ1-5 NA once TRBV5-1 TGCGCCAGCAGCTTGGAAGGGGCCGGTAGCAATCAGCCCCAGCATTTT CASSLEGAGSNQPQHF
TRBJ2-7 TRBD2 NA TRBV7-8 TGTGCCAGCAGCTTCGAAAGCGGGATAGTCCACGAGCAGTACTTC CASSFESGIVHEQYF
TRBJ1-2 NA NA TRBV7-3 TGTGCCAGCAGGACGGGACCATTCGGGGGCTACACCTTC CASRTGPFGGYTF
TRBJ1-2 TRBD1 NA TRBV18 TGTGCCAGCTCACAATTGGGGACAGGTTATAACTATGGCTACACCTTC CASSQLGTGYNYGYTF
TRBJ2-2 TRBD2 NA TRBV4-1 TGCGCCAGCAGCCATCTAGCGGGACCCCCCGGGGAGCTGTTTTTT CASSHLAGPPGELFF
TRBJ2-5 NA NA TRBV30 TGTGCCTGGAGTGTAGGTGGGAGCGGGGAGACCCAGTACTTC CAWSVGGSGETQYF
TRBJ2-4 NA NA TRBV18 TGTGCCAGCTCACCGGTCAAAAACATTCAGTACTTC CASSPVKNIQYF
TRBJ2-4 TRBD1 NA TRBV18 TGTGCCAGCTCACTATCCTGGACAGGACCCAAAAACATTCAGTACTTC CASSLSWTGPKNIQYF
TRBJ1-3 NA NA TRBV28 TGTGCCAGCAGTTTGGATGGGACCTCTGGAAACACCATATATTTT CASSLDGTSGNTIYF
TRBJ1-5 NA once TRBV28 TGTGCCAGCAAGTTATCTAGCAATCAGCCCCAGCATTTT CASKLSSNQPQHF
TRBJ2-7 NA NA TRBV30 TGTGCCTGGGCGGGGAACGAGCAGTACTTC CAWAGNEQYF
TRBJ1-3 NA NA TRBV27 TGTGCCAGCACCTTGGGATACAGTCGTGGAAACACCATATATTTT CASTLGYSRGNTIYF
TRBJ2-1 TRBD2 NA TRBV27 TGTGCCAGCAGTTTCTTAGCGGGAAACAATGAGCAGTTCTTC CASSFLAGNNEQFF
TRBJ2-5 TRBD2 NA TRBV7-3 TGTGCCAGCAGCCCCGGGACTAGCGGGAGAGAGACCCAGTACTTC CASSPGTSGRETQYF
TRBJ2-3 TRBD2 NA TRBV10-1 TGCGCCAGCAGTGAGTCCGCTAGCGGGAGCTTCACAGATACGCAGTATTTT CASSESASGSFTDTQYF
TRBJ2-1 TRBD2 NA TRBV28 TGTGCCAGCAGTTTATTTAGCGGGAGGGCCAATGAGCAGTTCTTC CASSLFSGRANEQFF
TRBJ1-2 NA NA TRBV29-1 TGCAGCGTTGACAACGACGTAACCCAAAAATATGGCTACACCTTC CSVDNDVTQKYGYTF
TRBJ2-7 NA NA TRBV4-1 TGCGCCAGCAGCTATGACAGTTCCTACGAGCAGTACTTC CASSYDSSYEQYF
TRBJ2-5 NA NA TRBV28 TGTGCCAGCATGTCAGGCGATCAAGAGACCCAGTACTTC CASMSGDQETQYF
TRBJ2-2 TRBD2 few TRBV10-3 TGTGCCATCAGGCGGGACTATTCCTCTACCGGGGAGCTGTTTTTT CAIRRDYSSTGELFF
TRBJ2-2 NA NA TRBV11-2 TGTGCCAGCAGCGTTTCGAGGGGGAGCAACACCGGGGAGCTGTTTTTT CASSVSRGSNTGELFF
TRBJ1-2 NA once TRBV5-4 TGTGCCAGCAGCTCCGACTGGGGCTACACCTTC CASSSDWGYTF
TRBJ1-2 NA NA TRBV2 TGTGCCAGCAGACCGGACCAAGCGCGTGGCTACACCTTC CASRPDQARGYTF
TRBJ2-7 NA NA TRBV28 TGTGCCACCGCAATTGGGTACGAGCAGTACTTC CATAIGYEQYF
TRBJ2-2 TRBD1 NA TRBV2 TGTGCCAGCAGTGGACAGGGTAGGAACACCGGGGAGCTGTTTTTT CASSGQGRNTGELFF
TRBJ2-7 NA NA TRBV18 TGTGCCAGCTCACCCGGGGGCAGCTACGAGCAGTACTTC CASSPGGSYEQYF
TRBJ2-1 TRBD2 NA TRBV30 TGTGCCTGGGGTGGCTTACCGGGACTAGGGAGGGAGCAGTTCTTC CAWGGLPGLGREQFF
TRBJ2-7 NA NA TRBV19 TGTGCCAGTACCCCGGGGCTAGCGTCTACCTACGAGCAGTACTTC CASTPGLASTYEQYF
TRBJ1-5 NA NA TRBV9 TGTGCCAGCAGCGTAGGCGGGGGAAGTCAGCCCCAGCATTTT CASSVGGGSQPQHF
TRBJ2-2 TRBD2 NA TRBV19 TGTGCCAGTATCCCTCGAGCGGGAGGCAACACCGGGGAGCTGTTTTTT CASIPRAGGNTGELFF
TRBJ2-7 TRBD2 NA TRBV5-1 TGCGCCAGCAGCTTAGGACTAGCGGCTACCTACGAGCAGTACTTC CASSLGLAATYEQYF
TRBJ1-1 NA NA TRBV11-2 TGTGCCAGCAGGAGACAGCAGGACACTGAAGCTTTCTTT CASRRQQDTEAFF
TRBJ2-5 TRBD2 NA TRBV9 TGTGCCAGCAGCCCCCGGTTGACTTGGGAGGGAGAGACCCAGTACTTC CASSPRLTWEGETQYF
TRBJ1-5 TRBD1 NA TRBV7-8 TGTGCCAGCAGCCCCCCGGGACAGGGCAATCAGCCCCAGCATTTT CASSPPGQGNQPQHF
TRBJ2-5 TRBD1 NA TRBV5-6 TGTGCCAGCAGCCCCGGTCCCCCAGGGGGCGTCTTGGAGACCCAGTACTTC CASSPGPPGGVLETQYF
TRBJ1-4 NA NA TRBV5-1 TGCGCCAGCAGCTTGGGACCCCCGCGTGGGGCAACTAATGAAAAACTGTTTTTT CASSLGPPRGATNEKLFF
TRBJ1-1 NA NA TRBV19 TGTGCCAGTAGTATGGCGCCCGGGTTTGAAGCTTTCTTT CASSMAPGFEAFF
TRBJ2-7 NA NA TRBV5-1 TGCGCCAGCAGCTTGGGACAGCTCTACGAGCAGTACTTC CASSLGQLYEQYF
TRBJ1-4 NA NA TRBV9 TGTGCCAGCAGCGAAAGCGCCGTAGGGGGGGAAAAACTGTTTTTT CASSESAVGGEKLFF
TRBJ2-4 TRBD2 NA TRBV7-2 TGTGCCAGCAGCTTAGGCGCTAGCGGAAATATTCAGTACTTC CASSLGASGNIQYF
TRBJ1-5 NA NA TRBV5-4 TGTGCCAGCAGCTTCGGGGGACTGAGCAATCAGCCCCAGCATTTT CASSFGGLSNQPQHF
TRBJ2-7 TRBD1 NA TRBV6-5 TGTGCCAGCACCCTATCGCAGGGGGCAGAAGAGCAGTACTTC CASTLSQGAEEQYF
TRBJ2-1 NA once TRBV6-6 TGTGCCAGCTCAGATTCCCGTCTCTTTAATGAGCAGTTCTTC CASSDSRLFNEQFF
TRBJ2-1 NA NA TRBV9 TGTGCCAGCGAGGGGGAGGACTACAATGAGCAGTTCTTC CASEGEDYNEQFF
TRBJ2-1 NA NA TRBV4-3 TGCGCCAGCAGCCAGTCCGCCTACAATGAGCAGTTCTTC CASSQSAYNEQFF
TRBJ2-7 NA NA TRBV27 TGTGCCAGCAGAACGCGGGACAGCTCCGGCTACGAGCAGTACTTC CASRTRDSSGYEQYF
TRBJ1-5 TRBD1 once TRBV25-1 TGTGCCAGCCAGCCGGGACAGGGATTTCAGCCCCAGCATTTT CASQPGQGFQPQHF
TRBJ1-2 NA NA TRBV4-3 TGCGCCAGCAGCCAAGATAACCTGAGGGGCCGGCCAGGCTATGGCTACACCTTC CASSQDNLRGRPGYGYTF